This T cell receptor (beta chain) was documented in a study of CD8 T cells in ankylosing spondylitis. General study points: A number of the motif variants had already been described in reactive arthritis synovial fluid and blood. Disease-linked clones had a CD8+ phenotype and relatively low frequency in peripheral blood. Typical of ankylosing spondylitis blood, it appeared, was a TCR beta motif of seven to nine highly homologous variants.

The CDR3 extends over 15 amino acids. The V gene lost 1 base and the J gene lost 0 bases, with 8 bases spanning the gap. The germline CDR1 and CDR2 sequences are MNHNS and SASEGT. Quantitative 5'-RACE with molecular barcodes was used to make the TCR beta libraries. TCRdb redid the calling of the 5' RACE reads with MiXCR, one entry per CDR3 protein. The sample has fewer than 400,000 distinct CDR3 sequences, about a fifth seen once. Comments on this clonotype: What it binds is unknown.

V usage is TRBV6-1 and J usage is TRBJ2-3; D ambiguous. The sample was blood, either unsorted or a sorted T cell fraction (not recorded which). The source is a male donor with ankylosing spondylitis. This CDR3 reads CASSEVGASTDTQYF. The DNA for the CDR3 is TGTGCCAGCAGTGAAGTGGGCGCAAGCACAGATACGCAGTATTTT.